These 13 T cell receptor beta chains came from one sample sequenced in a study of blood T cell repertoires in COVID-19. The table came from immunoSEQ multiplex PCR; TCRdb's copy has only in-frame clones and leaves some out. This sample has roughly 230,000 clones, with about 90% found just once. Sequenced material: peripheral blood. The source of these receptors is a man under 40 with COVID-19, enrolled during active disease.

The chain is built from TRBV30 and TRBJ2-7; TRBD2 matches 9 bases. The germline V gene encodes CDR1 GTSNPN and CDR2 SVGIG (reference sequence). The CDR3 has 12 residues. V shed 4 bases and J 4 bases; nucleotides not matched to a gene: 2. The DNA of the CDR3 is TGTGCCTGGACCAGCGGGGGGTACGAGCAGTACTTC. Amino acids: CAWTSGGYEQYF.

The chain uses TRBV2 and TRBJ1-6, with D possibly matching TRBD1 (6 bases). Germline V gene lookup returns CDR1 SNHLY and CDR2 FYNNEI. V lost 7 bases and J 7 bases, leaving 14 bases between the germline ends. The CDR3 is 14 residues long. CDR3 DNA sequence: TGTGCCAGCATGAGGACAGCAAAAAATTCACCCCTCCACTTT. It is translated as CASMRTAKNSPLHF.

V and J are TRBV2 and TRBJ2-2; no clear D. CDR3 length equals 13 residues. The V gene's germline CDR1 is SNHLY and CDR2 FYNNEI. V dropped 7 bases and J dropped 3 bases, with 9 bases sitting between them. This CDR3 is CASKRSYTGELFF. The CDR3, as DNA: TGTGCCAGCAAGAGGTCCTACACCGGGGAGCTGTTTTTT. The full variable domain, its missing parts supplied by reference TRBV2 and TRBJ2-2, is EPEVTQTPSHQVTQMGQEVILRCVPISNHLYFYWYRQILGQKVEFLVSFYNNEISEKSEIFDDQFSVERPDGSNFTLKIRSTKLEDSAMYFCASKRSYTGELFFGEGSRLTVL.

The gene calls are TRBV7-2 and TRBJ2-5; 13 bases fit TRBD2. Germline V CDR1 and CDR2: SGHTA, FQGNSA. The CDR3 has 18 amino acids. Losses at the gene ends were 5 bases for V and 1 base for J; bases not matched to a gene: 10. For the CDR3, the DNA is TGTGCCAGCAGCCTCCGACTAGCGGGGGGACCCCTCCAAGAGACCCAGTACTTC. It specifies CASSLRLAGGPLQETQYF.

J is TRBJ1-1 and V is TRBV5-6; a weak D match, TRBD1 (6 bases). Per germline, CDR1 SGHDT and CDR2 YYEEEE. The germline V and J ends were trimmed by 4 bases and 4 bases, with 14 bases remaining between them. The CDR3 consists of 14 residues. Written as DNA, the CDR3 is TGTGCCAGCAGCAGCATACAGGGTGGCACTGAAGCTTTCTTT. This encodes CASSSIQGGTEAFF.

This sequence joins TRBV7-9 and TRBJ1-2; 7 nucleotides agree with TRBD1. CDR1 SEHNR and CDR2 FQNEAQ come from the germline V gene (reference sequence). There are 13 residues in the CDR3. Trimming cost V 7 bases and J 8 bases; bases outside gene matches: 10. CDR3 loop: CASNDRERVGYTF. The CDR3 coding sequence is TGTGCCAGCAACGACAGGGAAAGGGTGGGCTACACCTTC.

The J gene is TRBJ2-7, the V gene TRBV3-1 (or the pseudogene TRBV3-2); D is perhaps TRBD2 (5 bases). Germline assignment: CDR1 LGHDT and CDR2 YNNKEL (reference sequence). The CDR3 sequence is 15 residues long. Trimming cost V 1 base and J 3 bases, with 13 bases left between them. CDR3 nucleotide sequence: TGTGCCAGCAGCCAAGCTACATCCGGACTCTACGAGCAGTACTTC. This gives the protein CASSQATSGLYEQYF.

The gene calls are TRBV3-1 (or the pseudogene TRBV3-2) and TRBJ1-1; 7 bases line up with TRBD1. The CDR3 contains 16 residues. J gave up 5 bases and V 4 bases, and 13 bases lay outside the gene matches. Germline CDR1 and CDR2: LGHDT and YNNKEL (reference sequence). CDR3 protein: CASSLWDSNGGTEAFF. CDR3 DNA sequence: TGTGCCAGCAGCCTTTGGGACAGCAACGGCGGGACTGAAGCTTTCTTT.

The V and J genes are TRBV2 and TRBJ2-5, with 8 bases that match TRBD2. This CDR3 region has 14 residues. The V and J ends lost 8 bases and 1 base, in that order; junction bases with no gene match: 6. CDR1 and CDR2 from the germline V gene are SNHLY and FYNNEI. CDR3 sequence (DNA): TGTGCCAGCGACCAGCGGGGGACCCAAGAGACCCAGTACTTC. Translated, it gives CASDQRGTQETQYF.

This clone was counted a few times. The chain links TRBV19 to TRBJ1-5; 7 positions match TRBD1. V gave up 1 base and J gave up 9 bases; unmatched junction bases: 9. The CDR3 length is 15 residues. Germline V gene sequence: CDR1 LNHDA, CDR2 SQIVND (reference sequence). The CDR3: CASSIATGRTGPQHF. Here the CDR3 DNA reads TGTGCCAGTAGTATAGCGACAGGGCGCACGGGGCCCCAGCATTTT.

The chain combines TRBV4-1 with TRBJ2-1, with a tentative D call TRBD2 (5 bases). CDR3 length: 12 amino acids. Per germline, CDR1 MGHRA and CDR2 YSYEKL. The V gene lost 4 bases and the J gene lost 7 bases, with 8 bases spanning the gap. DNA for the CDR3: TGCGCCAGCAGCCGAAGAGGGAATGAGCAGTTCTTC. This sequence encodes CASSRRGNEQFF.

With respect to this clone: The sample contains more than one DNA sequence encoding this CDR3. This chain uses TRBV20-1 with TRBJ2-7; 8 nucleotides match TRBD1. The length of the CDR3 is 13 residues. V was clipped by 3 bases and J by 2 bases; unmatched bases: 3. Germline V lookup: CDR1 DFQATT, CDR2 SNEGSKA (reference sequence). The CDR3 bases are TGCAGTGCTAGTCGGACAGGGCCCTACGAGCAGTACTTC. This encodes CSASRTGPYEQYF.

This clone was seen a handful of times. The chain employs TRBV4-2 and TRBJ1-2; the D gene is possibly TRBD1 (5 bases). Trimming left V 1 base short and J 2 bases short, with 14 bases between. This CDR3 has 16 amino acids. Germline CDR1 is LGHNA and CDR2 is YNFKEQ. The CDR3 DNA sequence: TGTGCCAGCAGCCAAGGTAGGGTGGCAGGGAACTATGGCTACACCTTC. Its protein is CASSQGRVAGNYGYTF.